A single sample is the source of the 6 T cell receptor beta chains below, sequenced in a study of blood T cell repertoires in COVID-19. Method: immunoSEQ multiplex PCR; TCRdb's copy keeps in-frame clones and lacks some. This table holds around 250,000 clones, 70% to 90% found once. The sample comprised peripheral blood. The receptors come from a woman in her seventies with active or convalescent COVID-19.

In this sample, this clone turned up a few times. The CDR3 region is CSGLTGSTEAFF. CDR3 coding DNA: TGCAGCGGCCTGACAGGGAGCACTGAAGCTTTCTTT. The chain employs TRBV29-1 and TRBJ1-1; 7 bases are a match to TRBD1. The CDR3 consists of 12 residues. Trimming removed 7 bases from V and 4 bases from J; junction bases left unmatched: 6. Per the germline V gene, CDR1 is SQVTM and CDR2 is ANQGSEA.

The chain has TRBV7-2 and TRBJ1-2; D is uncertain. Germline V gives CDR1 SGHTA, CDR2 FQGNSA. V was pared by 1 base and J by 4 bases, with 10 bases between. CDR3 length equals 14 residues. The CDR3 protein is CASSLGHGVYGYTF. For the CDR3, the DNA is TGTGCCAGCAGCTTAGGTCACGGGGTCTATGGCTACACCTTC.

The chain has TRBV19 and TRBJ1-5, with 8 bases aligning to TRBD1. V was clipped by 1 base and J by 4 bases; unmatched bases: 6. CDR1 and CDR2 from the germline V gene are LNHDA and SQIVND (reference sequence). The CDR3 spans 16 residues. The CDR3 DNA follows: TGTGCCAGTAGTATAGGCCGAACAGGGGGAAATCAGCCCCAGCATTTT. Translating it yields CASSIGRTGGNQPQHF.

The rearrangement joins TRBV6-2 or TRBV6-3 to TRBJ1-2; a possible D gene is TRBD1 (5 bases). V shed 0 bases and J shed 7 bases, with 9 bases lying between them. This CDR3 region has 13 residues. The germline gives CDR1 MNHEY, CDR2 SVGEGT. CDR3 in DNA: TGTGCCAGCAGTTACTCCAGGGTTAGTGGCTACACCTTC. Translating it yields CASSYSRVSGYTF.

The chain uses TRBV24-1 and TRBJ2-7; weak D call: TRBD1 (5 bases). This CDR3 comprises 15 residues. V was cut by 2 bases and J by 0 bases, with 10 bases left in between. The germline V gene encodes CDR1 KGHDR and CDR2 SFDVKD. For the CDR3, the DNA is TGTGCCACCAGTGATTCGCGGACACCCTCCTACGAGCAGTACTTC. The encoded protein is CATSDSRTPSYEQYF.

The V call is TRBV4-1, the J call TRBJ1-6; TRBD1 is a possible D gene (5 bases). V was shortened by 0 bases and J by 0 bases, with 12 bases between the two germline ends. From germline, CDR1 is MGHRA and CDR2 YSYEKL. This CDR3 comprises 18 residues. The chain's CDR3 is CASSQERQGSSYNSPLHF. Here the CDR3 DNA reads TGCGCCAGCAGCCAAGAACGGCAGGGTAGCTCCTATAATTCACCCCTCCACTTT.